This entry features one TCR beta chain sequence. Its matching antigen is unknown. This CDR3 contains 13 residues. V lost 2 bases and J 6 bases, leaving 11 bases between the germline ends. The germline V gene has CDR1 MDHEN and CDR2 SYDVKM. The repertoire was sequenced with immunoSEQ multiplex PCR; TCRdb's copy has only in-frame clones and lacks some. This table has around 2,000,000 clones, just over 90% appearing once. The data are from a study of shared clonotypes between healthy human individuals. Overall study: Serving as donors were a couple of women and a few men, whose ages spanned 18 to 49. Each donor's CD8 memory used one plate, CD8 naive two, each CD4 subset three.

Terminally differentiated effector memory CD45RA+ cells were excluded by CCR7 positive selection of CD45RO-negative cells. Whole-study results and caveats: Naive subsets usually exceeded memory subsets in estimated richness. Clonotype sharing across a handful of donors was observed for 4% to 6.5% of naive CD4 clonotypes.

The sequencing sample was made of naive CD8+ T cells from PBMCs. This chain joins TRBV28 and TRBJ2-7; D remains ambiguous. The sequence was collected from a man aged 18-30 years in good health. Some clones in this sample may be carry-over from other donors' samples. This CDR3 reads CASSLQPRSEQYF. For the CDR3, the DNA is TGTGCCAGCAGTTTACAACCGCGGTCCGAGCAGTACTTC.